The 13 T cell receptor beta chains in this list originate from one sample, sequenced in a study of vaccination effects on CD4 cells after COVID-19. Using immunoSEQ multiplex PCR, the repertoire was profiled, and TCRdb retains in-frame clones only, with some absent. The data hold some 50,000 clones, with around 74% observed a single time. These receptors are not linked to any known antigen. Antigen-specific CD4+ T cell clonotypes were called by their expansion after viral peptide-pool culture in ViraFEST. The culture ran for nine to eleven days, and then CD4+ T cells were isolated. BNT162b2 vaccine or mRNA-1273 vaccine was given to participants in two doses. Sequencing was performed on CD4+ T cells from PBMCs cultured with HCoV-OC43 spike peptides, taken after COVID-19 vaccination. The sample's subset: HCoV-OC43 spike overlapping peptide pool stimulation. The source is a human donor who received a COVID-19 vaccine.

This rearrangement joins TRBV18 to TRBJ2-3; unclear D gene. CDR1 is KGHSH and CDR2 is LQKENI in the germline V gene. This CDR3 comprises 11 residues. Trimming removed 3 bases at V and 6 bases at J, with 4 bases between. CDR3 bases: TGTGCCAGCTCACCGGTGGATACGCAGTATTTT. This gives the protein CASSPVDTQYF.

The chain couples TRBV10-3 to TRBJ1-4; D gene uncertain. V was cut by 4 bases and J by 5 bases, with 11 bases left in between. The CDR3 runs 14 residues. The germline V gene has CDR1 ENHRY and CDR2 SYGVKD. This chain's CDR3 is CAISAHNDNEKLFF. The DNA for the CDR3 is TGTGCCATCAGTGCTCACAACGACAATGAAAAACTGTTTTTT.

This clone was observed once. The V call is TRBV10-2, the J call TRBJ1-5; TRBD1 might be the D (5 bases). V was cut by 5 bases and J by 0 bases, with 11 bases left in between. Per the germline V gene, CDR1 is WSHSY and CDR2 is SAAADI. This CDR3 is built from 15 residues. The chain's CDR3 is CASSWDGNSNQPQHF. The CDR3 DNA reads TGCGCCAGCAGTTGGGACGGTAATAGCAATCAGCCCCAGCATTTT.

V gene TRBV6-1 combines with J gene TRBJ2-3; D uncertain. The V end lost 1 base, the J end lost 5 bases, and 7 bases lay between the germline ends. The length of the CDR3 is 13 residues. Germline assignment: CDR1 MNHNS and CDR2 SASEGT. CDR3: CASSEDRIDTQYF. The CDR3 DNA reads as TGTGCCAGCAGTGAAGATAGGATAGATACGCAGTATTTT.

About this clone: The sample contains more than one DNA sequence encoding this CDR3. CDR3 amino acids: CASSDRGSGNQPQHF. The CDR3 DNA is TGTGCCAGTAGTGACAGGGGATCGGGCAATCAGCCCCAGCATTTT. The chain combines TRBV19 with TRBJ1-5; 8 bases are a match to TRBD1. Germline V gene sequence: CDR1 LNHDA, CDR2 SQIVND (reference sequence). This CDR3 is 15 amino acids long. Losses at the gene ends were 5 bases for V and 2 bases for J; bases not matched to a gene: 5.

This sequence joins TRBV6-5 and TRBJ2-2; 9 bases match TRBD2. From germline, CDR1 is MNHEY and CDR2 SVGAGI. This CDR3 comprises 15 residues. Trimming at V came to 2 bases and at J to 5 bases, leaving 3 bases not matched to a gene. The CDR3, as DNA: TGTGCCAGCAGTTACAGACTAGCGGAAACCGGGGAGCTGTTTTTT. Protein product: CASSYRLAETGELFF.

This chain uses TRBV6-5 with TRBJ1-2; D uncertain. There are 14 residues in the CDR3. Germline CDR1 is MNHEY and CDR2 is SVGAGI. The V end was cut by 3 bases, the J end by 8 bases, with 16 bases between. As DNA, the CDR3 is TGTGCCAGCAGTTATGGAGGGAGGGTAGGGGGCTACACCTTC. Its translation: CASSYGGRVGGYTF.

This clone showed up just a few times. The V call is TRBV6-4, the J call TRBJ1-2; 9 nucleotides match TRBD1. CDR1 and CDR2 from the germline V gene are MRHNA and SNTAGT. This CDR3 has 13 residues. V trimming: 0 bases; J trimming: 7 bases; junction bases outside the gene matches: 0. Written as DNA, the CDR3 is TGTGCCAGCAGTGACTCGGACAGGGGTGGCTACACCTTC. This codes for CASSDSDRGGYTF.

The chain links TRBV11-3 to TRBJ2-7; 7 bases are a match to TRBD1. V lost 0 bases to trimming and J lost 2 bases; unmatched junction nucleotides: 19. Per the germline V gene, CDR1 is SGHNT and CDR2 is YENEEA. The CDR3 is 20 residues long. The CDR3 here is CASSLEIMGSYGTVAYEQYF. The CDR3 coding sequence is TGTGCCAGCAGCTTAGAAATAATGGGCTCCTATGGGACAGTTGCCTACGAGCAGTACTTC.

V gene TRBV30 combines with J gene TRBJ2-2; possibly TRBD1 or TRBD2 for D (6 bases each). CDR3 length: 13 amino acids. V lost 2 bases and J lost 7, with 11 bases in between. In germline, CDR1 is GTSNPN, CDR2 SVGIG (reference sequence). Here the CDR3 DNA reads TGTGCCTGGAGTCCGGGGGCGATCGGGGAGCTGTTTTTT. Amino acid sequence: CAWSPGAIGELFF.

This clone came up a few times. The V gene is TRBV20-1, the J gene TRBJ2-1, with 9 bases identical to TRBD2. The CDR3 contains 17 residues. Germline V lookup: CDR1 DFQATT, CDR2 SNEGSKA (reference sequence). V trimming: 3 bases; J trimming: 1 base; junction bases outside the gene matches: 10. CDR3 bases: TGCAGTGCTAGTTGGGCGGGAGGGTCAGAATCCTACAATGAGCAGTTCTTC. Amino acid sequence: CSASWAGGSESYNEQFF.

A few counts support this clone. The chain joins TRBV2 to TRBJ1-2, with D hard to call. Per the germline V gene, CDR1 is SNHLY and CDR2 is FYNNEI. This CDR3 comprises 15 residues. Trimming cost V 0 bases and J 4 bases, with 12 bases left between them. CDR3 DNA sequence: TGTGCCAGCAGTGAAGCGTATACAGATCCCTATGGCTACACCTTC. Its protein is CASSEAYTDPYGYTF.

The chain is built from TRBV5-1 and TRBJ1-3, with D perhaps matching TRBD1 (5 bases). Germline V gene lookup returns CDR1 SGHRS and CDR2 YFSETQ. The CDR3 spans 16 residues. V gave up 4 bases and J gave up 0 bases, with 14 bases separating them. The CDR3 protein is CASSPGNVHSGNTIYF. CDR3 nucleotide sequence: TGCGCCAGCAGCCCAGGGAACGTTCACTCTGGAAACACCATATATTTT.